The 21 T cell receptor beta chains presented below share a single source sample, sequenced in a study of metastatic and nonmetastatic thyroid tumors. Until they underwent thyroid surgery, no patient had received any treatment. TCRdb reprocessed the PCR reads using MiXCR. The sample comprises tens of thousands of clones, roughly a sixth of which are singletons, and around 3% rests with the top ten. Sample: blood. The source is a female donor with papillary thyroid cancer or a benign thyroid nodule (not recorded which). Some clones in this sample may be carry-over from other donors' samples.

Many counts were recorded for this clone. The chain joins TRBV4-1 to TRBJ2-4; 7 nucleotides agree with TRBD1. V dropped 0 bases and J dropped 6; count of bases not matched to a gene: 2. The germline V gene encodes CDR1 MGHRA and CDR2 YSYEKL. The CDR3 is made up of 14 amino acids. The CDR3 region has the DNA TGCGCCAGCAGCCAAGATGGGACAGTAAACATTCAGTACTTC. Protein sequence: CASSQDGTVNIQYF.

A note on this clone: No DNA is shown, since the ends of the CDR3 on it are uncertain; the CDR3 is the one TCRdb lists. Distinct nucleotide sequences in the sample also encode this CDR3. The chain combines TRBV6-1 with TRBJ2-6; the DNA was not compared with TRBD1, the D call given in the table. The CDR3 contains 15 residues when both ends are counted. Germline lookup yields CDR1 MNHNS and CDR2 SASEGT. CDR3 sequence: CASETVASGANVLTF.

Remarks on this clone: This may be a read error, as it is one base from a much larger clone. The chain combines TRBV7-1 with TRBJ2-1; tentatively, D is TRBD1 (6 bases). TRBV7-1 is marked as an open reading frame, function uncertain. V was cut by 6 bases and J by 5 bases, with 29 bases left in between. The CDR3 is 19 amino acids. CDR3 nucleotide sequence: TGTGCCAGCAGACTCTCTTCAGACAGGCCCGGGACCCCACACAATGAGCAGTTCTTC. Protein sequence: CASRLSSDRPGTPHNEQFF.

This clone has at least ten counts. The rearrangement joins TRBV9 to TRBJ1-4; weak D call: TRBD1 (6 bases). In germline, CDR1 is SGDLS, CDR2 YYNGEE. Trimming took off 3 bases at V and 0 bases at J, with 12 bases between the two ends. The CDR3 sequence is 16 residues long. CDR3 nucleotides: TGTGCCAGCAGCGGTCCCACAGGGTCAACTAATGAAAAACTGTTTTTT. Translation: CASSGPTGSTNEKLFF.

The table lists this clone with many counts. CDR3 residues: CATGLSYEQYF. Here the CDR3 DNA reads TGTGCCACGGGACTTTCCTACGAGCAGTACTTC. The chain is built from TRBV10-3 and TRBJ2-7; D possibly corresponds to TRBD2 (6 bases). This CDR3 region has 11 residues. V gave up 10 bases and J gave up 1 base, with 8 bases separating them. Germline CDR1 ENHRY, CDR2 SYGVKD.

This clone was observed many times. V is TRBV5-1 and J is TRBJ2-2; no definite D call. The V gene's germline CDR1 is SGHRS and CDR2 YFSETQ. CDR3 length equals 14 residues. V was shortened by 4 bases and J by 0 bases, with 7 bases between the two germline ends. The CDR3 DNA sequence: TGCGCCAGCAGCCGTCAGACGAACACCGGGGAGCTGTTTTTT. Protein: CASSRQTNTGELFF.

This clone was observed many times. The chain has TRBV5-6 and TRBJ1-2; D unresolved. The V end lost 0 bases, the J end lost 5 bases, and 8 bases lay between the germline ends. CDR3 size: 13 residues. Germline V CDR1 and CDR2: SGHDT, YYEEEE. The CDR3 DNA is TGTGCCAGCAGCTTGGAAACCGGTTATGGCTACACCTTC. Translated, it gives CASSLETGYGYTF.

This clone was picked up many times. This rearrangement joins TRBV10-1 to TRBJ1-3; no reliable D call. Trimming took 0 bases from V and 11 from J, leaving 11 bases between them. The CDR3 runs 13 residues. CDR1 is WNHNN, CDR2 SYGVQD, per germline (reference sequence). This CDR3 reads CASSESEASAIYF. In DNA, the CDR3 is TGCGCCAGCAGTGAGTCGGAAGCAAGCGCCATATATTTT.

At least ten counts were recorded for this clone. This clone may be a read error of a much larger clone one base away. CDR3 DNA: TGCGTCACCGCTGTGGAGGGCAATCAGCCCCAGCATTTT. This codes for CVTAVEGNQPQHF. This chain uses TRBV10-1 with TRBJ1-5; no clear D. The CDR3 length is 13 residues. Germline V gene data show CDR1 as WNHNN and CDR2 as SYGVQD (reference sequence).

Notes on this clone: Being one base from a much bigger clone, this may be a read error. J is TRBJ2-2 and V is TRBV18; a possible D gene is TRBD1 (6 bases). The CDR3 sequence is 17 residues long. Germline V gene sequence: CDR1 KGHSH, CDR2 LQKENI. V was clipped by 2 bases and J by 6 bases, with 19 bases between them. CDR3 coding DNA: TGTGCCAGCTCACCAGTGCAAGATGCTAACAGGGCCGGGGAGCTGTTTTTT. This sequence encodes CASSPVQDANRAGELFF. The whole variable domain, filled in from reference TRBV18 and TRBJ2-2, reads NAGVMQNPRHLVRRRGQEARLRCSPMKGHSHVYWYRQLPEEGLKFMVYLQKENIIDESGMPKERFSAEFPKEGPSILRIQQVVRGDSAAYFCASSPVQDANRAGELFFGEGSRLTVL.

There are many counts of this clone. This chain links TRBV27 with TRBJ1-3; no reliable D call. V was clipped by 8 bases and J by 0 bases, with 11 bases between them. The CDR3 runs to 14 residues. CDR1 is MNHEY and CDR2 is SMNVEV in the germline V gene (reference sequence). The CDR3 sequence is CASGPRSSGNTIYF. CDR3 DNA: TGTGCCAGCGGACCTCGGAGCTCTGGAAACACCATATATTTT.

Comments on this clone: Sequence at one end of the junction differs from germline and may be a read error. V usage is TRBV29-1 and J usage is TRBJ1-2, with TRBD1 matching 7 bases. The CDR3 is 16 residues long. CDR1 and CDR2 from the germline V gene are SQVTM and ANQGSEA. CDR3 DNA: TGCAGCTTTGAACCCCTAGGGGAGGGGGCGACCTATGGCTACACCTTC. This encodes CSFEPLGEGATYGYTF. Drawing the rest from reference TRBV29-1 and TRBJ1-2, the complete variable domain is SAVISQKPSRDICQRGTSLTIQCQVDSQVTMMFWYRQQPGQSLTLIATANQGSEATYESGFVIDKFPISRPNLTFSTLTVSNMSPEDSSIYLCSFEPLGEGATYGYTFGSGTRLTVV.

At least ten counts were recorded for this clone. V and J are TRBV19 and TRBJ1-2; D gene uncertain. Germline lookup yields CDR1 LNHDA and CDR2 SQIVND (reference sequence). Trimming cost V 9 bases and J 1 base, with 12 bases left between them. The CDR3 runs 13 residues. Written as DNA, the CDR3 is TGTGCCAGCAAAAGGAGGTATAACTATGGCTACACCTTC. Its translation: CASKRRYNYGYTF.

Details on this clone: The junction departs from the called germline gene at one end, perhaps through a read error. J is TRBJ2-5 and V is TRBV28; either TRBD1 or TRBD2 may supply D (5 bases each). The germline V gene has CDR1 MDHEN and CDR2 SYDVKM. The CDR3 extends over 15 amino acids. The CDR3 DNA sequence: TGTGCCAGCAGTCCGGACCGGGAAGGGGAAGAGACACAGTACTTC. Encoded protein: CASSPDREGEETQYF.

This clone was observed at least ten times. The chain is built from TRBV15 and TRBJ2-6; D gene uncertain. The CDR3 is 14 amino acids. Trimming left V 3 bases short and J 0 bases short, with 3 bases between. CDR1 is LNHNV and CDR2 is YYDKDF in the germline V gene (reference sequence). Here the CDR3 reads CATSRDSGANVLTF. The CDR3 coding sequence is TGTGCCACCAGCAGGGACTCTGGGGCCAACGTCCTGACTTTC.

This clone was detected many times. Other DNA sequences from this sample encode an identical CDR3 as well. This sequence joins TRBV28 and TRBJ2-1; D is possibly TRBD2 (6 bases). This CDR3 comprises 13 residues. Per germline, CDR1 MDHEN and CDR2 SYDVKM. Trimming cost V 11 bases and J 6 bases, with 17 bases left between them. The CDR3 DNA reads TGTGCCTTAGAGGCGACTAGGGGCAATGAGCAGTTCTTC. It translates to CALEATRGNEQFF.

Many counts were recorded for this clone. The chain couples TRBV28 to TRBJ2-7, with 10 bases that match TRBD2. With 3 bases clipped from V and 0 bases from J, the junction kept 2 bases outside the gene matches. Germline-derived CDR1 and CDR2 are MDHEN and SYDVKM. This CDR3 is 15 amino acids long. The CDR3 coding sequence is TGTGCCAGCAGTTTTTGGACTAGCGGCTCCTACGAGCAGTACTTC. Protein product: CASSFWTSGSYEQYF.

This clone was detected ten times or more. CDR3 DNA sequence: TGCGCCAGCAGACGAGAATCGGGACAGGGGGTGCCCTACGAGCAGTACTTC. This translates into CASRRESGQGVPYEQYF. V and J are TRBV4-1 and TRBJ2-7; TRBD1 matches at 11 bases. The V gene end was trimmed by 6 bases and the J gene end by 2 bases; junction bases not matched to a gene: 12. Per the germline V gene, CDR1 is MGHRA and CDR2 is YSYEKL. The CDR3 runs to 17 residues.

This clone was counted a few times. A much larger clonotype is one base distant, so this may be a read error. The chain's CDR3 is CASSLTGGPDEQFF. DNA for the CDR3: TGTGCCAGCAGCTTAACAGGGGGTCCCGATGAGCAGTTCTTC. The V gene is TRBV7-9, the J gene TRBJ2-1; 8 bases fit TRBD1. V lost 2 bases, J lost 8 bases, and 5 bases stayed unmatched. Germline V gene sequence: CDR1 SEHNR, CDR2 FQNEAQ (reference sequence). CDR3 size: 14 residues.

This clone appeared many times. This chain connects TRBV28 to TRBJ2-6; 7 nucleotides agree with TRBD1. Germline V gene data show CDR1 as MDHEN and CDR2 as SYDVKM. Trimming cost V 5 bases and J 0 bases; bases outside gene matches: 10. The CDR3 has 18 amino acids. In DNA, the CDR3 is TGTGCCAGCAGTCCACACAGGGGCCCCAGCTCTGGGGCCAACGTCCTGACTTTC. Protein: CASSPHRGPSSGANVLTF.

The V and J genes are TRBV9 and TRBJ2-7; 12 bases agree with TRBD2. V dropped 3 bases and J dropped 7; count of bases not matched to a gene: 5. The germline CDR1 and CDR2 sequences are SGDLS and YYNGEE. The CDR3 sequence is 14 residues long. Written as DNA, the CDR3 is TGTGCCAGCAGCGCGACTAGCGGGAGTGGGGAGCAGTACTTC. It encodes CASSATSGSGEQYF.